Many counts were recorded for the clone carrying this TCR beta chain. Its antigen remains unknown. The data are from a study of T cells in Graves' hyperthyroidism and ophthalmopathy. Study conclusions and caveats: Clonotypes that were expanded in thyroid above 0.001 mostly appeared in blood too.

There were TCR beta CDR3 regions amplified from RNA transcripts. TCR CDR3 underwent first-round RT-PCR with the HTBI primer set. TCRdb reprocessed the multiplex PCR reads with MiXCR, giving one entry per CDR3 protein. The sample records roughly 700,000 distinct CDR3 sequences, around 13% being singletons. Newly diagnosed hyperthyroidism patients aged 18 to 65 years had disease lasting under 2 months. Sample: blood. The receptor's source is a woman aged 18-30 years with Graves' hyperthyroidism.

The CDR3 sequence: CAISDQQGKETQYF. The CDR3 coding sequence is TGTGCCATCAGTGACCAACAGGGTAAAGAGACCCAGTACTTC. V gene TRBV10-3 combines with J gene TRBJ2-5; D possibly corresponds to TRBD1 (6 bases). In germline, CDR1 is ENHRY, CDR2 SYGVKD. The CDR3 totals 14 residues. V was trimmed by 3 bases and J by 3 bases, leaving 11 bases between them.